This T cell receptor beta chain is from a study of T cells after yellow fever vaccination. Broader study findings: Faster peaking, at day 5 versus 15, marked a secondary response that was weaker.

5'RACE template switching added a universal primer site and UMIs to TCR cDNA. TCRdb re-analysed the 5' RACE reads in MiXCR, keeping a single row per CDR3 protein. The table records a few hundred thousand distinct CDR3 sequences, about a fifth of them present only once. On this clonotype itself: As yet, its antigen is unknown.

In germline, CDR1 is LGHDT, CDR2 YNNKEL (reference sequence). With 5 bases clipped from V and 5 bases from J, the junction kept 3 bases outside the gene matches. The CDR3 is made up of 13 amino acids. The starting material was PBMCs, obtained 15 days after the yellow fever booster vaccination. This TCR was recovered from a man aged 25 to 40 who received the YFV17D yellow fever vaccine. The chain employs TRBV3-1 and TRBJ2-3, with 8 bases matching TRBD2. CDR3 protein: CASSNLAGDTQYF. CDR3 nucleotides: TGTGCCAGCAGCAACCTAGCGGGAGATACGCAGTATTTT.